Listed below are T cell receptor beta chains from one sample, sequenced in a study of TIL therapy for anti-PD-1-resistant metastatic lung cancer. Measured with immunoSEQ multiplex PCR; TCRdb has only the in-frame clones, and not every one. Here the sample spans more than 45,000 clones, 87% being singletons. This sample comprised blood, obtained at baseline. These receptor sequences come from a person between 25 and 79 years old with non-small cell lung cancer. Each CDR3 is given with its conserved first and last residue. D genes are given only for firm matches. Size tells how often a clone was seen (once, few, many) or the class of an expanded clone, and some rows leave it out.

V	size	D	J	CDR3	DNA
TRBV2	-	TRBD2	TRBJ2-7	CASSDSTQPAPGGYEQYF	TGTGCCAGCAGTGACTCAACGCAGCCAGCTCCGGGAGGTTACGAGCAGTACTTC
TRBV5-1	-	-	TRBJ2-1	CASSPFSGSSYNEQFF	TGCGCCAGCAGCCCCTTTTCGGGCAGCTCCTACAATGAGCAGTTCTTC
TRBV5-1	-	TRBD1	TRBJ2-5	CASSTRTGAETQYF	TGCGCCAGCAGCACGCGCACAGGGGCGGAGACCCAGTACTTC
TRBV5-1	-	-	TRBJ1-1	CASSFGRADGTEAFF	TGCGCCAGCAGCTTCGGACGCGCGGACGGCACTGAAGCTTTCTTT
TRBV27	-	TRBD1	TRBJ1-1	CASTWTGGFGTEAFF	TGTGCCAGCACCTGGACAGGGGGATTTGGCACTGAAGCTTTCTTT
TRBV27	once	TRBD1	TRBJ1-1	CASSARQGLDTEAFF	TGTGCCAGCAGTGCCCGACAGGGTTTAGACACTGAAGCTTTCTTT
TRBV7-2	once	-	TRBJ2-7	CASSLAQGPSEQYF	TGTGCCAGCAGCTTAGCCCAGGGACCATCCGAGCAGTACTTC
TRBV24-1	once	-	TRBJ2-1	CATSVEGDNEQFF	TGTGCCACCAGTGTAGAGGGGGACAATGAGCAGTTCTTC
TRBV6-2/TRBV6-3	-	TRBD2	TRBJ2-3	CASSRRLAVTDTQYF	TGTGCCAGCAGCCGTCGGCTAGCGGTAACAGATACGCAGTATTTT
TRBV5-6	-	-	TRBJ2-7	CASSLDLRRGSYEQYF	TGTGCCAGCAGCTTAGACCTTAGGAGGGGCTCCTACGAGCAGTACTTC
TRBV6-5	-	-	TRBJ1-2	CASREGTSPGGYTF	TGTGCCAGCAGGGAGGGGACATCCCCGGGGGGCTACACCTTC
TRBV19	-	-	TRBJ2-3	CASSMEAAGLDTQYF	TGTGCCAGTAGTATGGAGGCAGCGGGTTTAGATACGCAGTATTTT
TRBV28	-	-	TRBJ1-6	CASRSSWGSHNSPLHF	TGTGCCAGCAGGTCCTCGTGGGGGAGCCATAATTCACCCCTCCACTTT
TRBV27	once	-	TRBJ2-7	CASSYGGRSYEQYF	TGTGCCAGCAGTTACGGCGGACGCTCCTACGAGCAGTACTTC
TRBV19	once	-	TRBJ2-6	CASSIGASSGANVLTF	TGTGCCAGTAGTATAGGAGCCAGCTCTGGGGCCAACGTCCTGACTTTC
TRBV3-1/TRBV3-2	-	-	TRBJ1-1	CASSQAGRALMNTEAFF	TGTGCCAGCAGCCAAGCCGGCAGGGCATTGATGAACACTGAAGCTTTCTTT
TRBV18	-	-	TRBJ1-2	CASSPDAGANYGYTF	TGTGCCAGCTCACCGGACGCAGGGGCTAACTATGGCTACACCTTC
TRBV19	-	TRBD1	TRBJ1-1	CASRGWGQGGLNTEAFF	TGTGCCAGTAGGGGGTGGGGACAGGGAGGTTTGAACACTGAAGCTTTCTTT
TRBV2	-	-	TRBJ2-7	CASSQQGMRTVEQYF	TGTGCCAGCAGTCAACAGGGTATGAGGACCGTCGAGCAGTACTTC
TRBV5-1	-	-	TRBJ2-5	CASSLPQETQYF	TGCGCCAGCAGCTTACCACAAGAGACCCAGTACTTC